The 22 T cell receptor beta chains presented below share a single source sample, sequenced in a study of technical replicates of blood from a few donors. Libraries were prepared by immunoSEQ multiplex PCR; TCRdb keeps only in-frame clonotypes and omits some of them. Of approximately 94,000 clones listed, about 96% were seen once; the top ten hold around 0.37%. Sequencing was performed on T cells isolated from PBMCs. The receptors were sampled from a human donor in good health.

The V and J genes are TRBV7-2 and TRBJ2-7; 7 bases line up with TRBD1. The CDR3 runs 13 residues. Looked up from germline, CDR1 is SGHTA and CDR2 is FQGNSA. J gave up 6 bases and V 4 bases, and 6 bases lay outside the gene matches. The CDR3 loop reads CASSSMTGSEQYF. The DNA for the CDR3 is TGTGCCAGCAGCTCGATGACAGGGAGCGAGCAGTACTTC.

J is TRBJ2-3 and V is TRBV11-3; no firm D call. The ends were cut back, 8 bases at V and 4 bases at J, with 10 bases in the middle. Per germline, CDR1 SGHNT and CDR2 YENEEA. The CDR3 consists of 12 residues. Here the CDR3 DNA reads TGTGCCAGCGGCCACGCCGCAGATACGCAGTATTTT. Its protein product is CASGHAADTQYF.

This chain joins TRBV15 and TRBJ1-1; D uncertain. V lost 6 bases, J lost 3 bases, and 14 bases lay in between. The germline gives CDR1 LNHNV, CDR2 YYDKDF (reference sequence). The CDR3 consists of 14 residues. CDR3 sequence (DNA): TGTGCCACCAGAGACAATATGGAATACACTGAAGCTTTCTTT. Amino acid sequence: CATRDNMEYTEAFF.

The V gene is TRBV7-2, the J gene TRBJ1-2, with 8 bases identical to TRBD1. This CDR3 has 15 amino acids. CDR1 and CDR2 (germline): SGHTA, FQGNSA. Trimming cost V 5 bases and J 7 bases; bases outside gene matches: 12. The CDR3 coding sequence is TGTGCCAGCAGCCGAAAGCTGACAGGGGTAGCTGGCTACACCTTC. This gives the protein CASSRKLTGVAGYTF. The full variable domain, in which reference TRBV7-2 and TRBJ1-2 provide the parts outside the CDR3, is GAGVSQSPSNKVTEKGKDVELRCDPISGHTALYWYRQSLGQGLEFLIYFQGNSAPDKSGLPSDRFSAERTGGSVSTLTIQRTQQEDSAVYLCASSRKLTGVAGYTFGSGTRLTVV.

CDR3 residues: CSVEGTGDMREQYF. The CDR3 nucleotides read TGCAGCGTTGAAGGTACGGGGGATATGCGGGAGCAGTACTTC. J is TRBJ2-7 and V is TRBV29-1; TRBD2 might be the D (6 bases). Looked up from germline, CDR1 is SQVTM and CDR2 is ANQGSEA. The V end lost 1 base, the J end lost 7 bases, and 17 bases lay between the germline ends. This CDR3 region has 14 residues.

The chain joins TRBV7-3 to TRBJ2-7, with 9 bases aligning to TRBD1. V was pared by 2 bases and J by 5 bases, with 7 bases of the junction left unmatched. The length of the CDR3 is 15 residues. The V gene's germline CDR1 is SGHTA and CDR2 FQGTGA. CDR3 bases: TGTGCCAGCAGCTTAGATTCCGGGACAGGGAACGAGCAGTACTTC. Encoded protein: CASSLDSGTGNEQYF.

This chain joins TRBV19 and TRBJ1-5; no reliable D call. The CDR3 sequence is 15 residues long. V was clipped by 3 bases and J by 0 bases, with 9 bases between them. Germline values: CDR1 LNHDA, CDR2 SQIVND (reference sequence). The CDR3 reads CASSIIVISNQPQHF. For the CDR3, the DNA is TGTGCCAGTAGTATTATAGTTATTAGCAATCAGCCCCAGCATTTT.

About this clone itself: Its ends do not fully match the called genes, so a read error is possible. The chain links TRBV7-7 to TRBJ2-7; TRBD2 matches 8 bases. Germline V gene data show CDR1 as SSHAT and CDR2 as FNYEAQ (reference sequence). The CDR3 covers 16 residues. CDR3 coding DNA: TGTGCTAGCAGCCCCTCAGGGTTAGCGGGGAGCTACGAGCAGTACTTC. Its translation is CASSPSGLAGSYEQYF.

The CDR3 reads CSVEGQGLETQYF. The CDR3 nucleotides read TGCAGCGTTGAAGGGCAGGGGCTAGAGACCCAGTACTTC. V and J are TRBV29-1 and TRBJ2-5; D is perhaps TRBD1 (6 bases). The germline V gene encodes CDR1 SQVTM and CDR2 ANQGSEA. This CDR3 is 13 amino acids long. V lost 1 base to trimming and J lost 4 bases, with 10 bases between them.

The CDR3 DNA reads as TGTGCCAGTCGCCACAGACAGAAAGAGACCCAGTACTTC. This encodes CASRHRQKETQYF. This chain joins TRBV19 and TRBJ2-5, with D possibly TRBD1 on 5 matching bases. Germline CDR1 reads LNHDA; CDR2 reads SQIVND (reference sequence). The CDR3 loop spans 13 amino acids. Trimming removed 8 bases at V and 3 bases at J, with 13 bases between.

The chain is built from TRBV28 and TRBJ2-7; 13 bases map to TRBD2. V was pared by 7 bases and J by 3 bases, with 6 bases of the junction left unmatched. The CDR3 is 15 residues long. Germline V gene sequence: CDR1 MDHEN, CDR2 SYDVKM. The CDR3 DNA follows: TGTGCCAGCACCAAGGGGACTAGCGGGAACTACGAGCAGTACTTC. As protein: CASTKGTSGNYEQYF.

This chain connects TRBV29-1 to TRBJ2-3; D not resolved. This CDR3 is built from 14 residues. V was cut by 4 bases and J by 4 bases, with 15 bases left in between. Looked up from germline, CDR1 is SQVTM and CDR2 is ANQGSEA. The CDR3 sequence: CSVVEQPTADTQYF. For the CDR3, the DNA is TGCAGCGTTGTAGAACAGCCGACGGCAGATACGCAGTATTTT.

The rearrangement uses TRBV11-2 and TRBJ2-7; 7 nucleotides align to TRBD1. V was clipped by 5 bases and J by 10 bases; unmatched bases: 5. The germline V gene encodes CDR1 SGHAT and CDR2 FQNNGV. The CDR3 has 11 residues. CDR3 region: CASSPHRGQYF. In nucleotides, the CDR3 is TGTGCCAGCAGCCCTCACAGGGGTCAGTACTTC. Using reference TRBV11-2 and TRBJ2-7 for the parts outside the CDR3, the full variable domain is EAGVAQSPRYKIIEKRQSVAFWCNPISGHATLYWYQQILGQGPKLLIQFQNNGVVDDSQLPKDRFSAERLKGVDSTLKIQPAKLEDSAVYLCASSPHRGQYFGPGTRLTVT.

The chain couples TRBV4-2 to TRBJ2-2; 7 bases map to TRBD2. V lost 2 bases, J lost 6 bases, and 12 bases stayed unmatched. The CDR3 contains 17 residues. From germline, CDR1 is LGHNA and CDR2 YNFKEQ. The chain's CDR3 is CASSQPMGGRGPGELFF. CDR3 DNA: TGTGCCAGCAGCCAACCCATGGGGGGGAGAGGCCCCGGGGAGCTGTTTTTT.

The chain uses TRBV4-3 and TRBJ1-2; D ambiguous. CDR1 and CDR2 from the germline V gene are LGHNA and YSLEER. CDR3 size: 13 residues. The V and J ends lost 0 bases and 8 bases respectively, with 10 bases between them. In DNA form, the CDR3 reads TGCGCCAGCAGCCAAGAAGTCAGGAAGGGCTACACCTTC. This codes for CASSQEVRKGYTF.

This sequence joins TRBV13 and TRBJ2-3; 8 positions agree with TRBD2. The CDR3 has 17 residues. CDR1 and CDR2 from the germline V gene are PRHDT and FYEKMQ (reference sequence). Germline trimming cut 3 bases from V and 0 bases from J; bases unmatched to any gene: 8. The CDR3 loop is CASSFLLAGTSTDTQYF. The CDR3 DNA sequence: TGTGCCAGCAGCTTTCTGTTAGCGGGGACTAGCACAGATACGCAGTATTTT.

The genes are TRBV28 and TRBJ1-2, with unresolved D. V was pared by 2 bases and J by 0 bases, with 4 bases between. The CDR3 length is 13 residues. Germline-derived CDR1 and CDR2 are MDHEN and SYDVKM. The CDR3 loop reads CASSLQANYGYTF. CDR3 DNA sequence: TGTGCCAGCAGTTTACAGGCTAACTATGGCTACACCTTC.

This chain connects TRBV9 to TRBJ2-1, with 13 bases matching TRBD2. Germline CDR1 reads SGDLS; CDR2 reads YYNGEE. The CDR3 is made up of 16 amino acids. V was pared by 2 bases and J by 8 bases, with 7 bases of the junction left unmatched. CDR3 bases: TGTGCCAGCAGCGTGGGTGGGACTAGCGGGATATATGAGCAGTTCTTC. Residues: CASSVGGTSGIYEQFF.

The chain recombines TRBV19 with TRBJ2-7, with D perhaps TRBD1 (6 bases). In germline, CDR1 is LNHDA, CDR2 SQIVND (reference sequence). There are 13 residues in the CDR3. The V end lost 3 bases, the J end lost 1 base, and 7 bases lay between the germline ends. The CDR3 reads CASSMQGSYEQYF. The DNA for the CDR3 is TGTGCCAGTAGTATGCAGGGGTCCTACGAGCAGTACTTC.

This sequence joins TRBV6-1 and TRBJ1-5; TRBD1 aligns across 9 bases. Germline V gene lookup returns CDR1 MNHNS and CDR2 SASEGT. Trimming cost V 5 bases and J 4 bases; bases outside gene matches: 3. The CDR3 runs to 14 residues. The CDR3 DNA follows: TGTGCCAGCAGTTATGGACAGGGGAATCAGCCCCAGCATTTT. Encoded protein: CASSYGQGNQPQHF.

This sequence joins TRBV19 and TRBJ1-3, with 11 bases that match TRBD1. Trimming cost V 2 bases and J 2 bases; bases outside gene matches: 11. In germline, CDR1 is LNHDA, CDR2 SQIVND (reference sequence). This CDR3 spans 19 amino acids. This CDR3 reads CASSIIRGGTGGPGNTIYF. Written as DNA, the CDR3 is TGTGCCAGTAGTATAATAAGAGGAGGGACAGGGGGTCCTGGAAACACCATATATTTT.

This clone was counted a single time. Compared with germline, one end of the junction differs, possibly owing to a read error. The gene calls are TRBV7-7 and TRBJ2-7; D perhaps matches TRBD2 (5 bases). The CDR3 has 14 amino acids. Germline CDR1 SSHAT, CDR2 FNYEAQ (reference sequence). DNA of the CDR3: TGTGCTAGCAGCCCTCAGCAAGGTGGCGGGGAGCAGTACTTC. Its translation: CASSPQQGGGEQYF.